These T cell receptor beta chains were read from a single sample in a study of blood T cell repertoires in COVID-19. The method was immunoSEQ multiplex PCR; TCRdb's version includes in-frame clones alone and lacks a portion of them. The sample shows about 270,000 clones, around nine tenths of them seen only once. Sequenced: peripheral blood. The receptors shown here come from a man aged 40-49 years with active or convalescent COVID-19. Both conserved end residues are part of each CDR3. A D gene is named only where the DNA matches it firmly. Size tells how often a clone was seen (once, few, many) or the class of an expanded clone, and some rows leave it out.

D,size,V,J,DNA,CDR3
NA,few,TRBV5-4,TRBJ1-1,TGTGCCAGCAGTCCGAGAGGGGGGGAAAGGAACACTGAAGCTTTCTTT,CASSPRGGERNTEAFF
TRBD2,NA,TRBV5-8,TRBJ2-1,TGTGCCAGCAGCCTTCTAGGACTAGCGGGAGGCTCCTACAATGAGCAGTTCTTC,CASSLLGLAGGSYNEQFF
TRBD2,NA,TRBV2,TRBJ2-3,TGTGCCAGCAGGGCTAGCGGACACCATACGCAGTATTTT,CASRASGHHTQYF
TRBD1,NA,TRBV3-1/TRBV3-2,TRBJ2-2,TGTGCCAGCAGCCATTGGGACAGACCTACCGGGGAGCTGTTTTTT,CASSHWDRPTGELFF
NA,once,TRBV30,TRBJ1-6,TGTGCCTGGAGTGTCGGGGGGCCCTCACCCCTCCACTTT,CAWSVGGPSPLHF
TRBD1,once,TRBV3-1/TRBV3-2,TRBJ2-3,TGTGCCAGCAGCCAAGTCAGGGGGCAAGATACGCAGTATTTT,CASSQVRGQDTQYF
TRBD1,NA,TRBV18,TRBJ2-6,TGTGCCAGCTCACCTATGGACAGGCTCACTCACTCTGGGGCCAACGTCCTGACTTTC,CASSPMDRLTHSGANVLTF
NA,NA,TRBV5-5,TRBJ1-1,TGTGCCAGCAGCCGGTGGGCGGGTCGCGGTCTTGAAGCTTTCTTT,CASSRWAGRGLEAFF
NA,NA,TRBV9,TRBJ1-4,TGTGCCAGCAGCGTAGGGACAGCCCTAGAGGAAAAACTGTTTTTT,CASSVGTALEEKLFF
TRBD1,NA,TRBV3-1/TRBV3-2,TRBJ2-7,TGTGCCAGCAGCCAACTAGGACAGGGGGTCCTTTACGAGCAGTACTTC,CASSQLGQGVLYEQYF
TRBD2,NA,TRBV11-2,TRBJ2-3,TGTGCCAGCAGCTTCCTAGCGGGAGCTGTAACAGATACGCAGTATTTT,CASSFLAGAVTDTQYF
TRBD2,NA,TRBV9,TRBJ2-7,TGTGCCAGCAGCGACGCCGGGACTAGCGACTACGAGCAGTACTTC,CASSDAGTSDYEQYF
TRBD1,NA,TRBV18,TRBJ1-6,TGTGCCAGCTCACCAAAGGGACAGGGGGGCTCACCCCTCCACTTT,CASSPKGQGGSPLHF
TRBD1,few,TRBV7-3,TRBJ1-2,TGTGCCAGCAGCCCAGGACAGGGCAGTGATGGCTACACCTTC,CASSPGQGSDGYTF
TRBD1,NA,TRBV6-1,TRBJ1-2,TGTGCCAGCAGTGAATGGGCAGGGGGATATGGTGGCTACACCTTC,CASSEWAGGYGGYTF
NA,NA,TRBV19,TRBJ2-7,TGTGCCAGTAGTATACAGGGGCAACACGAGCAGTACTTC,CASSIQGQHEQYF
NA,NA,TRBV4-1,TRBJ2-1,TGCGCCAGCAGCCAATTTCTCGGGAGTGGTCGCAATGAGCAGTTCTTC,CASSQFLGSGRNEQFF
TRBD1,NA,TRBV11-2,TRBJ1-2,TGTGCCAGCAGCTCATACGACAGGGGGCTAAGTGGCTACACCTTC,CASSSYDRGLSGYTF
TRBD1,NA,TRBV10-1,TRBJ2-5,TGCGCCAGCAGCGGGACAGAACCACAAGAGACCCAGTACTTC,CASSGTEPQETQYF
NA,NA,TRBV4-1,TRBJ1-2,TGCGCCAGCAGCCTTTATGAGAGGGCGCTCGGCTCTGGCTACACCTTC,CASSLYERALGSGYTF
TRBD1,NA,TRBV7-2,TRBJ2-7,TGTGCCAGCAGCTTGACAGGGGGTTCCTACGAGCAGTACTTC,CASSLTGGSYEQYF
TRBD1,NA,TRBV5-1,TRBJ1-1,TGCGCCAGCAGATTATCAGGGGGCGCGGGGAACACTGAAGCTTTCTTT,CASRLSGGAGNTEAFF
NA,once,TRBV5-6,TRBJ1-4,TGTGCCAGCAGCTTCGGGACTCGTAATGAAAAACTGTTTTTT,CASSFGTRNEKLFF
TRBD2,NA,TRBV7-6,TRBJ2-1,TGTGCCAGCAGCTCAAGCGGGGGGGCCGGCTACAATGAGCAGTTCTTC,CASSSSGGAGYNEQFF
TRBD1,NA,TRBV6-5,TRBJ1-2,TGTGCCAGCAGCCCGGACAGGGCGAACTATGGCTACACCTTC,CASSPDRANYGYTF
TRBD2,NA,TRBV27,TRBJ2-3,TGTGCCAGCAGCCTCGCTAGCGGACGCACAGATACGCAGTATTTT,CASSLASGRTDTQYF
NA,NA,TRBV24-1,TRBJ2-5,TGTGCCACCAGTGATTTGCTAGGGACCCAGTACTTC,CATSDLLGTQYF
NA,NA,TRBV9,TRBJ2-1,TGTGCCAGCAGCGCGCGGTCCCCGGGGAGCTCCTACAATGAGCAGTTCTTC,CASSARSPGSSYNEQFF
TRBD2,NA,TRBV15,TRBJ2-1,TGTGCCACCAGTAGCGGGGGTATCTCCTACAATGAGCAGTTCTTC,CATSSGGISYNEQFF
NA,NA,TRBV30,TRBJ2-7,TGTGCCTGGAGTCGAGACACAGCCTACGAGCAGTACTTC,CAWSRDTAYEQYF
NA,NA,TRBV3-1/TRBV3-2,TRBJ2-1,TGTGCCAGCAGCCAAGATGGCAGCGGCGGATCTTCGGAGTTCTTC,CASSQDGSGGSSEFF
TRBD1,NA,TRBV27,TRBJ1-6,TGTGCCAGCAGTCCAGGGGGCTCAAGTTCACCCCTCCACTTT,CASSPGGSSSPLHF
NA,NA,TRBV6-5,TRBJ1-3,TGTGCCAGCAGTCTCGACAGGTCCTCTGGAAACACCATATATTTT,CASSLDRSSGNTIYF
NA,NA,TRBV5-4,TRBJ1-4,TGTGCCAGCAGCTTCGGCGGAAGGCCTAATGAAAAACTGTTTTTT,CASSFGGRPNEKLFF
NA,NA,TRBV29-1,TRBJ2-3,TGCAGCGGGAGACTCGGCGGGAGCACAGATACGCAGTATTTT,CSGRLGGSTDTQYF
NA,NA,TRBV24-1,TRBJ2-7,TGTGCCACCAGTGACTCCCAGGGGGGTAAGCAGTACTTC,CATSDSQGGKQYF
TRBD1,NA,TRBV7-8,TRBJ1-2,TGTGCCAGCAGAACAGGGGAAGGGTATGGCTACACCTTC,CASRTGEGYGYTF
TRBD1,NA,TRBV5-1,TRBJ2-7,TGCGCCAGCAGTTTCAGGGGGCTTGGTAGCTACGAGCAGTACTTC,CASSFRGLGSYEQYF
NA,NA,TRBV2,TRBJ1-2,TGTGCCAGCGAGCAGGTCGACTATGGCTACACCTTC,CASEQVDYGYTF
TRBD2,NA,TRBV5-1,TRBJ2-3,TGCGCCAGCAGCCCCAGTGGTGGTAGCGGGAGCCTCAGAGATACGCAGTATTTT,CASSPSGGSGSLRDTQYF
TRBD1,NA,TRBV6-5,TRBJ1-2,TGTGCCAGCAGTCGGACAGGCTATGGCTACACCTTC,CASSRTGYGYTF
TRBD1,NA,TRBV29-1,TRBJ1-5,TGCAGCGTTGAGGGGACAGGGAATCAGCCCCAGCATTTT,CSVEGTGNQPQHF
NA,NA,TRBV3-1/TRBV3-2,TRBJ2-7,TGTGCCAGCAGCCAAGATAGGGCTAGCGCCTACGAGCAGTACTTC,CASSQDRASAYEQYF